This T cell receptor beta chain was sequenced during a study of CD8+ T cells in alopecia areata. Study results and limitations: For lesional scalp, especially alopecia totalis/universalis, clonality was higher than in normal scalp.

This CDR3 has 13 amino acids. Germline trimming cut 5 bases from V and 4 bases from J; bases unmatched to any gene: 5. CDR1 and CDR2 from the germline V gene are MNHEY and SVGAGI. This clone was seen a few times. Its cognate antigen is unknown. cDNA serving as the sequencing template came from extracted, reverse transcribed RNA. Sequencing used immunoSEQ multiplex PCR; TCRdb keeps in-frame clones, though not all of them. The sample lists about 140,000 clones; around 55% were seen once. This TCR was recovered from a human donor in good health. Sequenced material: CD4+ T cells sorted from blood. The J gene is TRBJ2-7, the V gene TRBV6-5, with 7 bases identical to TRBD2. The CDR3 region is CASSDGGGYEQYF. For the CDR3, the DNA is TGTGCCAGCAGTGACGGCGGGGGATACGAGCAGTACTTC.